These T cell receptor beta chains were read from a single sample in a study of blood T cells in healthy people across ages. TCRdb fed the 5' RACE reads into MiXCR, producing one record per CDR3 protein. The repertoire includes 1.5 million to 2 million distinct CDR3 sequences, about two fifths of them detected once, and roughly 23% sits in the top ten. Sequencing was carried out using blood. The source of these receptors is a human donor in good health. CDR3s leave out the opening cysteine and the closing phenylalanine or tryptophan. Each record gives: J gene, V gene, CDR3 protein.

>TRBJ1-1|TRBV29-1
SVEGRASGNTEAF
>TRBJ2-7|TRBV7-2
ASSLWPTGGNEQY
>TRBJ2-3|TRBV7-2
ASSLCQGITDTQY
>TRBJ2-7|TRBV25-1
ASSGINRDEQY
>TRBJ1-3|TRBV7-9
ASSAFPGDLNTIY
>TRBJ2-5|TRBV20-1
SAREGGRTTQY
>TRBJ2-1|TRBV20-1
SARDGGGRGYNEQF
>TRBJ2-1|TRBV28
ASSLPHLDEQF
>TRBJ2-5|TRBV20-1
SASGSGRQETQY
>TRBJ1-2|TRBV14
ASSRGQHYGYI
>TRBJ2-3|TRBV2
ASIGGFTDTQY
>TRBJ1-2|TRBV6-5
ASSFSWSGANYGYT
>TRBJ2-3|TRBV20-1
SARPRTSGVRDTQY
>NA|TRBV19
ASSTRQWSSYNEQY
>TRBJ2-7|TRBV7-2
ASSYQTQGAYEQY
>TRBJ1-4|TRBV5-5
ASSLLGNEKLF
>TRBJ1-2|TRBV9
ASSPLGQPFRDGYT
>TRBJ2-3|TRBV7-3
ASSSSDTQY
>TRBJ1-2|TRBV24-1
ATSVTGEYGYT
>TRBJ1-2|TRBV12-3/TRBV12-4
ASSSPTGQANYGYT
>TRBJ1-4|TRBV6-2/TRBV6-3
ACTRDSLATNEKLF
>TRBJ2-7|TRBV6-2/TRBV6-3
ASSPATSNSHEQY
>TRBJ2-1|TRBV7-3
ARAGTGNNEKF
>TRBJ2-5|TRBV29-1
SVDGNRAIQETQY
>TRBJ1-2|TRBV20-1
SARDATGNYGYT
>TRBJ2-1|TRBV27
ASSLGGDNNEQF
>TRBJ2-1|TRBV12-3/TRBV12-4
ASSLGHLPGQGNYNEQF
>TRBJ2-3|TRBV29-1
SVFGQGPTDTQY
>TRBJ1-2|TRBV7-2
ASSLAGPRGYT
>NA|TRBV13
ASSFGFTEQY
>TRBJ2-3|TRBV10-3
AISELGGIDTQY
>TRBJ1-5|TRBV12-3/TRBV12-4
ASSFSPVGTGDDQPQH
>TRBJ1-1|TRBV3-1
ASSQGALEAF
>TRBJ1-1|TRBV5-1
ASSLGTVRAEAF
>TRBJ1-2|TRBV7-2
ASSLRQGSNYGYT
>TRBJ2-7|TRBV10-3
AISGADGTYEQY
>TRBJ2-3|TRBV7-9
ASSLGGLAGGSPTTDTQY
>TRBJ2-1|TRBV5-1
ASSLEGNTYNEQF
>TRBJ2-7|TRBV12-3/TRBV12-4
ASRAGAGFDEQY
>TRBJ1-2|TRBV7-9
ASSLVQDAYGYT
>TRBJ1-1|TRBV6-2/TRBV6-3
ASSRGQGWGTEAF
>TRBJ1-2|TRBV10-3
AINSPVGGYT
>TRBJ1-5|TRBV10-3
AISGGPDQPQH
>TRBJ2-3|TRBV7-6
ASSLARGSEEY
>TRBJ1-2|TRBV20-1
SARDGEGGAYYGYT
>TRBJ2-7|TRBV6-5
ASSYEGQGTYEQY